The rows below give T cell receptor beta chains drawn from one sample of a study of T cell responses to AZD1222 COVID-19 vaccine. The data were produced by immunoSEQ multiplex PCR, yet TCRdb's version contains in-frame clones alone and is incomplete. The sample holds 120,000 or so clones, 85% to 90% seen once. This specimen was peripheral blood, taken on day 0 of AZD1222 vaccination. These receptors were taken from an adult in good health. Each CDR3 is given with its conserved first and last residue. A D gene is named only where the DNA matches it firmly. Only part of the rows carry a size: once, few, many, or a class if the clone is expanded.

CDR3: CASSLQDREELFF
DNA: TGCGCCAGCAGCTTACAAGACCGGGAGGAACTGTTTTTT
J: TRBJ1-4
D: -
size: -
V: TRBV5-1

CDR3: CASSHGGEQYF
DNA: TGTGCCAGCAGCCACGGCGGCGAGCAGTACTTC
J: TRBJ2-7
D: -
size: few
V: TRBV7-8

CDR3: CASSLMGSPSNQPQHF
DNA: TGTGCCAGCAGCTTGATGGGCAGTCCGAGCAATCAGCCCCAGCATTTT
J: TRBJ1-5
D: -
size: -
V: TRBV5-4

CDR3: CASSLAFGTASYEQYF
DNA: TGCGCCAGCAGCTTGGCATTCGGGACAGCTTCCTACGAGCAGTACTTC
J: TRBJ2-7
D: TRBD1
size: -
V: TRBV5-1

CDR3: CASSYVSAGGNEQFF
DNA: TGTGCCAGCAGTTACGTTTCGGCAGGGGGCAATGAGCAGTTCTTC
J: TRBJ2-1
D: TRBD1
size: -
V: TRBV6-5

CDR3: CASSPPDRTYEQYF
DNA: TGTGCCAGCTCGCCCCCCGACAGGACCTACGAGCAGTACTTC
J: TRBJ2-7
D: -
size: -
V: TRBV18

CDR3: CASSLHPSGRVTDTQYF
DNA: TGTGCCAGCAGCCTCCACCCTAGCGGGAGAGTCACAGATACGCAGTATTTT
J: TRBJ2-3
D: TRBD2
size: -
V: TRBV7-6

CDR3: CASSYLNTGELFF
DNA: TGTGCCAGCAGTTATCTCAACACCGGGGAGCTGTTTTTT
J: TRBJ2-2
D: -
size: -
V: TRBV6-5

CDR3: CASSVGVPGANVLTF
DNA: TGTGCCAGCAGCGTAGGAGTCCCTGGGGCCAACGTCCTGACTTTC
J: TRBJ2-6
D: -
size: -
V: TRBV9

CDR3: CASSLTGDSPLHF
DNA: TGTGCCAGCAGTTTGACGGGGGATTCACCCCTCCACTTT
J: TRBJ1-6
D: -
size: -
V: TRBV25-1

CDR3: CASSWTLAGGAYEQYF
DNA: TGCGCCAGCAGCTGGACCCTAGCGGGGGGGGCCTACGAGCAGTACTTC
J: TRBJ2-7
D: TRBD2
size: few
V: TRBV5-1

CDR3: CASSLDGGEKLFF
DNA: TGTGCCAGCAGCTTGGACGGGGGTGAAAAACTGTTTTTT
J: TRBJ1-4
D: -
size: -
V: TRBV5-6

CDR3: CSVRTNTEAFF
DNA: TGCAGTGTAAGGACGAACACTGAAGCTTTCTTT
J: TRBJ1-1
D: -
size: -
V: TRBV20-1

CDR3: CASSRTATNEKLFF
DNA: TGTGCCAGCAGTAGGACCGCAACTAATGAAAAACTGTTTTTT
J: TRBJ1-4
D: -
size: -
V: TRBV2

CDR3: CASSPSSGTGFFQPQHF
DNA: TGTGCCAGCTCACCATCAAGCGGGACAGGGTTTTTTCAGCCCCAGCATTTT
J: TRBJ1-5
D: TRBD1
size: -
V: TRBV18

CDR3: CASSLLGTANSPLHF
DNA: TGTGCCAGTAGTCTCCTTGGGACAGCTAATTCACCCCTCCACTTT
J: TRBJ1-6
D: TRBD1
size: -
V: TRBV19

CDR3: CASSHTRSGAEAFF
DNA: TGTGCCAGCAGCCATACACGTTCGGGGGCTGAAGCTTTCTTT
J: TRBJ1-1
D: -
size: -
V: TRBV3-1/TRBV3-2

CDR3: CSAQGSLGKTQYF
DNA: TGCAGCGCACAGGGGTCACTTGGAAAGACCCAGTACTTC
J: TRBJ2-5
D: TRBD1
size: -
V: TRBV29-1

CDR3: CASSLAGTANQPQHF
DNA: TGTGCCAGCAGCTTAGCGGGGACGGCCAATCAGCCCCAGCATTTT
J: TRBJ1-5
D: -
size: -
V: TRBV7-9

CDR3: CASSQELRGTDTQYF
DNA: TGCGCCAGCAGCCAAGAGCTGCGGGGTACAGATACGCAGTATTTT
J: TRBJ2-3
D: -
size: -
V: TRBV4-1

CDR3: CASSILLDRSNSPLHF
DNA: TGTGCCAGCAGCATACTGCTGGACAGGTCTAATTCACCCCTCCACTTT
J: TRBJ1-6
D: TRBD1
size: -
V: TRBV7-9

CDR3: CASSSPDRHSYEQYF
DNA: TGTGCCAGCAGCTCGCCGGACAGGCACTCCTACGAGCAGTACTTC
J: TRBJ2-7
D: TRBD1
size: few
V: TRBV7-2

CDR3: CASSLRGNYGYTF
DNA: TGTGCCAGCAGCCTCAGGGGGAACTATGGCTACACCTTC
J: TRBJ1-2
D: TRBD1
size: few
V: TRBV3-1/TRBV3-2

CDR3: CASSTGLAVVDEQYF
DNA: TGTGCCAGCAGCACGGGACTAGCGGTGGTTGACGAGCAGTACTTC
J: TRBJ2-7
D: TRBD2
size: -
V: TRBV9

CDR3: CASSLAGDPRETQYF
DNA: TGCGCCAGCAGCTTGGCCGGGGACCCGAGGGAGACCCAGTACTTC
J: TRBJ2-5
D: -
size: -
V: TRBV5-1

CDR3: CSVGRLAGAGETQYF
DNA: TGCAGCGTTGGAAGACTAGCGGGAGCGGGAGAGACCCAGTACTTC
J: TRBJ2-5
D: TRBD2
size: -
V: TRBV29-1

CDR3: CASRKTGGGNQPQHF
DNA: TGTGCCAGTAGAAAAACAGGGGGCGGCAATCAGCCCCAGCATTTT
J: TRBJ1-5
D: TRBD1
size: -
V: TRBV19

CDR3: CASSTLPRIYNEQFF
DNA: TGTGCCAGTAGTACCCTTCCTAGAATTTACAATGAGCAGTTCTTC
J: TRBJ2-1
D: -
size: -
V: TRBV19

CDR3: CASSYGSRGDTQYF
DNA: TGTGCCAGCAGTTACGGTTCCAGGGGAGATACGCAGTATTTT
J: TRBJ2-3
D: -
size: once
V: TRBV6-5

CDR3: CASRFLTSGGQETQYF
DNA: TGTGCCAGCAGATTCCTTACTAGCGGGGGGCAAGAGACCCAGTACTTC
J: TRBJ2-5
D: TRBD2
size: once
V: TRBV27

CDR3: CASSLPPRPQHF
DNA: TGTGCCAGCAGTTTACCGCCGAGGCCCCAGCATTTT
J: TRBJ1-5
D: -
size: -
V: TRBV28

CDR3: CASSQVRGDTQYF
DNA: TGTGCCAGCAGCCAAGTCCGGGGAGATACGCAGTATTTT
J: TRBJ2-3
D: -
size: -
V: TRBV3-1/TRBV3-2

CDR3: CASSGAGELFF
DNA: TGTGCCAGCAGTGGCGCCGGGGAGCTGTTTTTT
J: TRBJ2-2
D: -
size: -
V: TRBV27

CDR3: CASSSRTGGLLQTQYF
DNA: TGTGCCAGCAGTTCCCGGACAGGGGGCCTTCTTCAGACCCAGTACTTC
J: TRBJ2-5
D: TRBD1
size: once
V: TRBV27

CDR3: CASSYFGVYTEAFF
DNA: TGTGCCAGCAGTTACTTCGGGGTTTACACTGAAGCTTTCTTT
J: TRBJ1-1
D: -
size: -
V: TRBV6-2/TRBV6-3

CDR3: CASSNSYRRRENTEAFF
DNA: TGTGCCAGCAGCAACTCCTACAGGCGAAGGGAGAACACTGAAGCTTTCTTT
J: TRBJ1-1
D: -
size: -
V: TRBV7-9

CDR3: CASSPSGLAGVFNGELFF
DNA: TGTGCCAGCAGCCCTTCAGGACTAGCGGGAGTTTTTAACGGGGAGCTGTTTTTT
J: TRBJ2-2
D: TRBD2
size: -
V: TRBV9

CDR3: CASRPPYEQYF
DNA: TGTGCCAGCAGACCCCCCTACGAGCAGTACTTC
J: TRBJ2-7
D: -
size: -
V: TRBV5-8

CDR3: CATSRDLNENQPQHF
DNA: TGTGCCACCAGCAGAGATCTCAATGAAAATCAGCCCCAGCATTTT
J: TRBJ1-5
D: -
size: -
V: TRBV15

CDR3: CASSLGQFNQPQHF
DNA: TGTGCCAGCAGCCTAGGACAGTTCAATCAGCCCCAGCATTTT
J: TRBJ1-5
D: -
size: -
V: TRBV3-1/TRBV3-2

CDR3: CASSLGQLNTEAFF
DNA: TGTGCCAGCAGCCTGGGACAACTGAACACTGAAGCTTTCTTT
J: TRBJ1-1
D: -
size: -
V: TRBV6-2/TRBV6-3

CDR3: CASQGQFDQPQHF
DNA: TGTGCCAGCCAAGGACAGTTTGATCAGCCCCAGCATTTT
J: TRBJ1-5
D: -
size: -
V: TRBV7-8

CDR3: CASSSGQSTNYGYTF
DNA: TGTGCCAGCAGCTCCGGACAGAGTACTAACTATGGCTACACCTTC
J: TRBJ1-2
D: -
size: -
V: TRBV5-4

CDR3: CASKGLAAISGANVLTF
DNA: TGTGCCAGCAAAGGACTAGCGGCGATCTCTGGGGCCAACGTCCTGACTTTC
J: TRBJ2-6
D: TRBD2
size: many
V: TRBV27

CDR3: CASSLWLSHRDGYTF
DNA: TGTGCCAGCAGTTTATGGCTTTCCCACCGGGATGGCTACACCTTC
J: TRBJ1-2
D: -
size: -
V: TRBV27

CDR3: CASSMNAATNSPLHF
DNA: TGTGCCAGTAGTATGAACGCGGCGACCAATTCACCCCTCCACTTT
J: TRBJ1-6
D: -
size: -
V: TRBV19

CDR3: CASSQRGGNYNEQFF
DNA: TGTGCCAGCTCCCAAAGGGGGGGGAACTACAATGAGCAGTTCTTC
J: TRBJ2-1
D: -
size: -
V: TRBV7-3

CDR3: CSASSGFSTDTQYF
DNA: TGCAGTGCTAGTTCTGGGTTTAGCACAGATACGCAGTATTTT
J: TRBJ2-3
D: -
size: -
V: TRBV20-1